One and the same sample provided the 5 T cell receptor beta chains below, sequenced in a study of blood T cell repertoires in COVID-19. Method: immunoSEQ multiplex PCR; TCRdb's copy keeps in-frame clones and lacks some. Among tens of thousands of clones listed, 88% were seen once. Material for sequencing was peripheral blood. Receptors were obtained from a man in his sixties or seventies with acute or convalescent COVID-19.

The chain couples TRBV18 to TRBJ2-1; 7 bases align to TRBD1. The junction had 6 bases not matched to a gene; V was cut back by 4 bases and J by 3 bases. The germline V gene has CDR1 KGHSH and CDR2 LQKENI. This CDR3 region has 15 residues. CDR3 bases: TGTGCCAGCTCACTAGGACAGGAACACTACAATGAGCAGTTCTTC. This codes for CASSLGQEHYNEQFF.

The V gene is TRBV9, the J gene TRBJ1-4, with TRBD1 as a possible D gene (6 bases). This CDR3 is 15 amino acids long. The germline V gene has CDR1 SGDLS and CDR2 YYNGEE. The V gene lost 2 bases and the J gene lost 10 bases, with 18 bases spanning the gap. The CDR3 spells CASSVGRDTGAKLFF. The CDR3 nucleotides read TGTGCCAGCAGCGTTGGCCGGGACACCGGCGCAAAACTGTTTTTT.

This clone was seen a few times. The J gene is TRBJ1-2, the V gene TRBV2; TRBD1 matches at 7 bases. The V gene's germline CDR1 is SNHLY and CDR2 FYNNEI. The CDR3 covers 15 residues. Trimming at V came to 7 bases and at J to 1 base, leaving 9 bases not matched to a gene. CDR3 region: CASTNGPGGNYGYTF. The CDR3, as DNA: TGTGCCAGCACCAATGGTCCAGGGGGTAACTATGGCTACACCTTC.

The chain carries TRBV29-1 and TRBJ1-5; 12 bases match TRBD1. This CDR3 is 13 amino acids long. Losses at the gene ends were 6 bases for V and 6 bases for J; bases not matched to a gene: 3. Germline lookup yields CDR1 SQVTM and CDR2 ANQGSEA. The CDR3 protein is CSVGQGAGQPQHF. Written as DNA, the CDR3 is TGCAGCGTGGGACAGGGGGCGGGTCAGCCCCAGCATTTT.

This clone was seen only a few times. The chain recombines TRBV7-9 with TRBJ1-1, with TRBD1 identical over 7 bases. CDR1 SEHNR and CDR2 FQNEAQ come from the germline V gene (reference sequence). V trimming: 5 bases; J trimming: 2 bases; junction bases outside the gene matches: 11. This CDR3 spans 16 amino acids. The CDR3 DNA sequence: TGTGCCAGCAGCACTGGACAGGCCACTGCTAACACTGAAGCTTTCTTT. Translating gives CASSTGQATANTEAFF.